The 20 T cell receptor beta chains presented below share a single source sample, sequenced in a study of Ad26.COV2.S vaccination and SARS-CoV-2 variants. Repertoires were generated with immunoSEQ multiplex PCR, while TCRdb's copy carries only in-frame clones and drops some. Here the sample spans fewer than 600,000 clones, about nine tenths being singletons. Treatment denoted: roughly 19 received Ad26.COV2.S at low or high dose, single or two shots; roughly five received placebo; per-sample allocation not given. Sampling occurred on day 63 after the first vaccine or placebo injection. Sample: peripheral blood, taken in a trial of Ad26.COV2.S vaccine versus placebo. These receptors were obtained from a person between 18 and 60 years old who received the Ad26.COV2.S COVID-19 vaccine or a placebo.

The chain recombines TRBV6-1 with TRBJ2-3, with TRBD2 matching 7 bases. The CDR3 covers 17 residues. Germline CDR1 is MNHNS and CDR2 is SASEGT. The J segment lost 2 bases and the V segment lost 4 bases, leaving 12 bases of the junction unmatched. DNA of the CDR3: TGTGCCAGCAGTGCCCAGCGGGGCACCCCCTTCACAGATACGCAGTATTTT. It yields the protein CASSAQRGTPFTDTQYF.

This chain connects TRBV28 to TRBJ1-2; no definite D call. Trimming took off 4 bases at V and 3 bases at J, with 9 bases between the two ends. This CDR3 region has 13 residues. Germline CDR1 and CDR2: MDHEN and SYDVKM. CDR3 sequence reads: CASSSEPDYGYTF. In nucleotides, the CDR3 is TGTGCCAGCAGTTCGGAACCTGACTATGGCTACACCTTC.

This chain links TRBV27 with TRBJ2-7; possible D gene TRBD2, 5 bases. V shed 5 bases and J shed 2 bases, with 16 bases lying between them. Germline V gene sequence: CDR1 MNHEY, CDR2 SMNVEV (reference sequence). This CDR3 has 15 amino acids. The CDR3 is CASSPGSARTYEQYF. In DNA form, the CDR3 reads TGTGCCAGCAGTCCGGGGAGTGCCCGTACCTACGAGCAGTACTTC.

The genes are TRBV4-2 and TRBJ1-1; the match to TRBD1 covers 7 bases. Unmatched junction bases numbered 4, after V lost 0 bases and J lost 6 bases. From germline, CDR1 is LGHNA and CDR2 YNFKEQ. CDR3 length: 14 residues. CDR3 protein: CASSQDWTGSEAFF. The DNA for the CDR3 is TGTGCCAGCAGCCAAGACTGGACAGGCTCTGAAGCTTTCTTT.

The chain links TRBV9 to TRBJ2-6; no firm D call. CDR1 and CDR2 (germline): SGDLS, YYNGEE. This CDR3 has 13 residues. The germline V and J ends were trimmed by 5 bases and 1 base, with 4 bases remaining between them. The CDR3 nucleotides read TGTGCCAGCAGACCTTCTGGGGCCAACGTCCTGACTTTC. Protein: CASRPSGANVLTF.

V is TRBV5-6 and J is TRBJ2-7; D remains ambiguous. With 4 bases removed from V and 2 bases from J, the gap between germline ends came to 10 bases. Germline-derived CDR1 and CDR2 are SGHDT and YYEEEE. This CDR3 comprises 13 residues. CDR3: CASSQDGPYEQYF. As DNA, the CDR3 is TGTGCCAGCAGCCAAGACGGGCCCTACGAGCAGTACTTC. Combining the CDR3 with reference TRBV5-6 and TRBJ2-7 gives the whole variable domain DAGVTQSPTHLIKTRGQQVTLRCSPKSGHDTVSWYQQALGQGPQFIFQYYEEEERQRGNFPDRFSGHQFPNYSSELNVNALLLGDSALYLCASSQDGPYEQYFGPGTRLTVT.

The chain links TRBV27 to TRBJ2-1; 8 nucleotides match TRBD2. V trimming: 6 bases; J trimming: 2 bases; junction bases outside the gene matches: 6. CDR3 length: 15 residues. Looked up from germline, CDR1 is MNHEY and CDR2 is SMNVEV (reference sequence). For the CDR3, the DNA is TGTGCCAGCAGCCAACTAGCGGCAGCCTACAATGAGCAGTTCTTC. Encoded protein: CASSQLAAAYNEQFF.

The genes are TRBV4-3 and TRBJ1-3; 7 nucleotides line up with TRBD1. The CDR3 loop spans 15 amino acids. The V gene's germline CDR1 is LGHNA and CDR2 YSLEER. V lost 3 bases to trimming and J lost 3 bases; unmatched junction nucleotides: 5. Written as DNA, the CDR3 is TGCGCCAGCAGCCAGGCTCAGGGGGGTGGAAACACCATATATTTT. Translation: CASSQAQGGGNTIYF.

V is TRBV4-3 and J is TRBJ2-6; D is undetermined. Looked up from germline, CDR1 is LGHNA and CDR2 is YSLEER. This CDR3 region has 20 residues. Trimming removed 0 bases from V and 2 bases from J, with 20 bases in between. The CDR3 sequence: CASSQDPRGFHRAGANVLTF. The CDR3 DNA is TGCGCCAGCAGCCAAGATCCTCGAGGTTTTCATAGGGCTGGGGCCAACGTCCTGACTTTC.

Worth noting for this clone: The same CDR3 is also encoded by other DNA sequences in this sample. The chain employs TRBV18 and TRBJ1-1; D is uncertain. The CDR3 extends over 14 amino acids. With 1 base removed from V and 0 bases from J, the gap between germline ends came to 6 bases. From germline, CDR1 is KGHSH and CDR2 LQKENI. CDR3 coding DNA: TGTGCCAGCTCACCACAAGGATTGAACACTGAAGCTTTCTTT. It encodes CASSPQGLNTEAFF.

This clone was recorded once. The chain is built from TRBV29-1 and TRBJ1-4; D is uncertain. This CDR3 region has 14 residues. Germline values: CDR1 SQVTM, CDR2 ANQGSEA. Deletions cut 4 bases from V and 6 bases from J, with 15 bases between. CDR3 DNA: TGCAGCGTTGTCCCAAGGACCCCTGATGAAAAACTGTTTTTT. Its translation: CSVVPRTPDEKLFF.

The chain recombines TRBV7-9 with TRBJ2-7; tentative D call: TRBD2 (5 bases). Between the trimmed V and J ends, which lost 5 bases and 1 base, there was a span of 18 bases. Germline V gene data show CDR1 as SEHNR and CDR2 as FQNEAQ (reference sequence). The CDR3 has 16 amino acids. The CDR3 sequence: CASSHPRTGISYEQYF. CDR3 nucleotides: TGTGCCAGCAGCCACCCTCGGACGGGGATTTCCTACGAGCAGTACTTC.

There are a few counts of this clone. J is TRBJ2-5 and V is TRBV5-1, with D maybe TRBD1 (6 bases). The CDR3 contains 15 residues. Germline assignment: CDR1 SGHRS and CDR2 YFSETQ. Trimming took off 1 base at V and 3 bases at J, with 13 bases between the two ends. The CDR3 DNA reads TGCGCCAGCAGCTTGTTGGAACAGGGAAAAGAGACCCAGTACTTC. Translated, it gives CASSLLEQGKETQYF.

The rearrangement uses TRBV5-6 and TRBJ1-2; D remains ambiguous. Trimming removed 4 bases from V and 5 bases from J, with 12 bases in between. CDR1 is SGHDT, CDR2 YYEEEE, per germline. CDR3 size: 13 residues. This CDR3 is CASSPGEGYGYTF. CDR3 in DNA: TGTGCCAGCAGCCCCGGGGAGGGTTATGGCTACACCTTC.

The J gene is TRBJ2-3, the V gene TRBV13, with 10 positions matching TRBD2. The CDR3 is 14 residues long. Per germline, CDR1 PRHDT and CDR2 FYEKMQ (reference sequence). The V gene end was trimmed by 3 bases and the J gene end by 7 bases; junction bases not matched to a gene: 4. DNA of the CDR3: TGTGCCAGCAGCTTCACTAGCGGGACCAATACGCAGTATTTT. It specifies CASSFTSGTNTQYF.

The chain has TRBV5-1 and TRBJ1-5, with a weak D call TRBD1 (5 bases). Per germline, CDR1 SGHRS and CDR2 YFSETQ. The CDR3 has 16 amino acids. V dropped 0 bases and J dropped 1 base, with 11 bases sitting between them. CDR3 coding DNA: TGCGCCAGCAGCTTGGACGGGGCAGACAGCAATCAGCCCCAGCATTTT. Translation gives CASSLDGADSNQPQHF.

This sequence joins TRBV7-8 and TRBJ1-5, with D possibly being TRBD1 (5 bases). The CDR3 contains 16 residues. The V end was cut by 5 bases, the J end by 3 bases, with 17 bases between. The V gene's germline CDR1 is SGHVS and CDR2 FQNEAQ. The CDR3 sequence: CASSRFKGQDNQPQHF. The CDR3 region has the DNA TGTGCCAGCAGCCGGTTTAAGGGGCAGGACAATCAGCCCCAGCATTTT.

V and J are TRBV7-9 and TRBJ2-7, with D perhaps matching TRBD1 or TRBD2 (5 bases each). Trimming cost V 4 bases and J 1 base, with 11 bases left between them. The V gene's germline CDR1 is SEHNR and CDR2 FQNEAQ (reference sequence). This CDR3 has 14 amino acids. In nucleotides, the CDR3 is TGTGCCAGCAGCTACGCCGGGGCGTCCTACGAGCAGTACTTC. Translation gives CASSYAGASYEQYF.

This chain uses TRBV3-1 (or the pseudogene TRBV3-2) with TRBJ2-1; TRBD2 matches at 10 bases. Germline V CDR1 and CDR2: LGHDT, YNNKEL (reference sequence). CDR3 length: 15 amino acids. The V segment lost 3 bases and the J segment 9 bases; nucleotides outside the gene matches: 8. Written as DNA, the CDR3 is TGTGCCAGCAGCCAGGGCGCTAGCGGGAGTAGTGAGCAGTTCTTC. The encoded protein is CASSQGASGSSEQFF.

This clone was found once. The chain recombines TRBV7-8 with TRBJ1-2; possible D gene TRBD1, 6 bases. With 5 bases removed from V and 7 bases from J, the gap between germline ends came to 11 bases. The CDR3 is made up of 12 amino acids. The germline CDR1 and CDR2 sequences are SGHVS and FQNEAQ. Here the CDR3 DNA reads TGTGCCAGCAGCCCCGGACAGTCTGGCTACACCTTC. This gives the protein CASSPGQSGYTF.